Each of the 10 T cell receptor beta chains below was sequenced from the same sample in a study of cytomegalovirus exposure and HLA in healthy donors. 60 Vbeta and 13 Jbeta primers were used in PCR. Only in-frame clones appear in the TCRdb table, and some are missing; sequencing was by immunoSEQ multiplex PCR. The sample records some 110,000 clones, 70% being singletons. Sequencing was performed on PBMCs. The receptors shown here come from a man aged 30 to 39 in good health and CMV-seropositive.

This chain connects TRBV2 to TRBJ1-1, with D perhaps matching TRBD1 (6 bases). Trimming pared 4 bases from V and 3 bases from J, leaving 30 bases between. Germline lookup yields CDR1 SNHLY and CDR2 FYNNEI. This CDR3 comprises 20 residues. CDR3 DNA: TGTGCCAGCAGTGGAGGACTCGGGGAGACCTACAGGGTAGGGGACACTGAAGCTTTCTTT. It translates to CASSGGLGETYRVGDTEAFF.

The chain links TRBV5-5 to TRBJ2-5; 7 bases match TRBD2. The germline V gene encodes CDR1 SGHKS and CDR2 YYEKEE (reference sequence). V gave up 4 bases and J gave up 4 bases; unmatched junction bases: 7. This CDR3 contains 14 residues. The CDR3: CASSPQGGVETQYF. The DNA for the CDR3 is TGTGCCAGCAGCCCGCAGGGAGGGGTAGAGACCCAGTACTTC.

V gene TRBV4-2 combines with J gene TRBJ2-3; 11 bases match TRBD2. The germline gives CDR1 LGHNA, CDR2 YNFKEQ. The ends lost 0 bases at V and 0 bases at J; junction bases unmatched: 8. This CDR3 has 19 residues. CDR3 DNA: TGTGCCAGCAGCCAAGATTTACGGAGACTAGCGGGAAGCACAGATACGCAGTATTTT. It specifies CASSQDLRRLAGSTDTQYF.

This chain uses TRBV29-1 with TRBJ1-4; unclear D gene. CDR3 length: 14 amino acids. Germline V gene data show CDR1 as SQVTM and CDR2 as ANQGSEA. Trimming removed 4 bases at V and 0 bases at J, with 9 bases between. In DNA form, the CDR3 reads TGCAGCGTTGCTCTAGTTGCAACTAATGAAAAACTGTTTTTT. Protein product: CSVALVATNEKLFF.

This chain connects TRBV19 to TRBJ1-5, with D unresolved. The CDR3 is made up of 14 amino acids. Per germline, CDR1 LNHDA and CDR2 SQIVND (reference sequence). Trimming removed 8 bases from V and 6 bases from J, with 17 bases in between. The CDR3 nucleotides read TGTGCCAGTTCCAAGAGGGAGAACCTTCAGCCCCAGCATTTT. Its translation is CASSKRENLQPQHF.

This clone has a handful of counts. The chain is built from TRBV18 and TRBJ1-1, with D perhaps TRBD1 (6 bases). Germline-derived CDR1 and CDR2 are KGHSH and LQKENI. The V and J ends lost 1 base and 1 base respectively, with 16 bases between them. The CDR3 runs to 17 residues. The CDR3 nucleotides are TGTGCCAGCTCACCACTTTATATAGGGGGGGGGAACACTGAAGCTTTCTTT. Encoded protein: CASSPLYIGGGNTEAFF.

The CDR3 bases are TGTGCCAGCAGCCCCGCGGGACTAGCGGGAGATACGCAGTATTTT. As protein: CASSPAGLAGDTQYF. The chain is built from TRBV13 and TRBJ2-3, with 12 bases lining up with TRBD2. Germline V CDR1 and CDR2: PRHDT, FYEKMQ (reference sequence). The CDR3 is 15 amino acids. The V and J ends lost 5 bases and 5 bases, in that order; junction bases with no gene match: 5. The full variable domain, its missing parts supplied by reference TRBV13 and TRBJ2-3, is AAGVIQSPRHLIKEKRETATLKCYPIPRHDTVYWYQQGPGQDPQFLISFYEKMQSDKGSIPDRFSAQQFSDYHSELNMSSLELGDSALYFCASSPAGLAGDTQYFGPGTRLTVL.

The chain employs TRBV11-2 and TRBJ2-2; D possibly corresponds to TRBD2 (6 bases). V was cut by 5 bases and J by 0 bases, with 16 bases left in between. The CDR3 extends over 17 amino acids. The V gene's germline CDR1 is SGHAT and CDR2 FQNNGV. The CDR3 reads CASSPGRWDSNTGELFF. The CDR3 bases are TGTGCCAGCAGCCCCGGCAGGTGGGACTCGAACACCGGGGAGCTGTTTTTT.

The chain couples TRBV5-1 to TRBJ1-2; 8 bases align to TRBD1. Unmatched junction bases numbered 8, after V lost 4 bases and J lost 6 bases. The CDR3 totals 14 residues. The germline V gene has CDR1 SGHRS and CDR2 YFSETQ. Here the CDR3 DNA reads TGCGCCAGCAGCCCGGACAGGGAGGTGAATGGCTACACCTTC. Translation: CASSPDREVNGYTF.

The gene calls are TRBV9 and TRBJ1-2, with 7 bases lining up with TRBD1. V lost 3 bases, J lost 8 bases, and 10 bases stayed unmatched. Germline CDR1 reads SGDLS; CDR2 reads YYNGEE. The length of the CDR3 is 14 residues. The CDR3 loop is CASSAKDRPYGYTF. In nucleotides, the CDR3 is TGTGCCAGCAGCGCAAAGGACAGGCCCTACGGCTACACCTTC.